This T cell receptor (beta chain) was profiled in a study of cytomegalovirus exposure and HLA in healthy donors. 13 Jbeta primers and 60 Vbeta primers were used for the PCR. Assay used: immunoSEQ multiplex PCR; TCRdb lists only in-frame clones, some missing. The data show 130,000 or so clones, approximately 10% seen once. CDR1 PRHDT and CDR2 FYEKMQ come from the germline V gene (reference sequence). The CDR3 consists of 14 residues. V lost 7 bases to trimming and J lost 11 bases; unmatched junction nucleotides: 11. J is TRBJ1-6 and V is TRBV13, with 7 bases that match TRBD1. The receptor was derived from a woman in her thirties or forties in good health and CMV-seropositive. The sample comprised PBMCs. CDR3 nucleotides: TGTGCCAGCACCCCACAGGGGTTAGAGGCACCCCTCCACTTT. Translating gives CASTPQGLEAPLHF.